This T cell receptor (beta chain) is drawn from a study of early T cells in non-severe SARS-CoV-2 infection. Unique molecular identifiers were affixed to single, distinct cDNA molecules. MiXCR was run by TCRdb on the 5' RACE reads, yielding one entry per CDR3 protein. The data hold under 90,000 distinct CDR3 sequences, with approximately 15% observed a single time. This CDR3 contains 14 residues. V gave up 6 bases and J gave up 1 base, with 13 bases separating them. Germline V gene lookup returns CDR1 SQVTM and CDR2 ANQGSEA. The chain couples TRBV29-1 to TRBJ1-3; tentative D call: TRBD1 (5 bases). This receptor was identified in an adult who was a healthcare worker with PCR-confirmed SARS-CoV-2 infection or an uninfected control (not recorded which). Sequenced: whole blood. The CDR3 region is CSVTTGYSGNTIYF. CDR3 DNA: TGCAGCGTAACCACAGGTTATTCTGGAAACACCATATATTTT.